This note documents a single T cell receptor beta chain sequence. This clone's antigen is unknown. There are no base qualities to consult, and no much larger clone falls within one base. From the germline V gene, CDR1 is SGHNT and CDR2 is YENEEA. Germline trimming: 2 bases from V, 6 bases from J; junction bases outside gene matches: 6. The CDR3 runs 15 residues from the cysteine to the phenylalanine. Only CDR3 DNA remains: 45 bases, in frame from the first base. The library relied on the immunoSEQ multiplex PCR assay. Drawn from immuneACCESS, this table holds only the in-frame rearrangements with V and J called that TCRdb kept. Clones are partly lost; checked studies trace under half to an unresolved V gene and leave the rest unexplained. The sample table contains about 89,000 clones; only one count was recorded for roughly 94% of them. In total, the top ten clones hold around 0.24% of the sample. These data originate in a study of technical replicates of blood from several donors (dated by TCRdb to the late 2010s).

The TCR originated in a human donor in good health. The rearrangement joined TRBV11-3 to TRBJ2-1; TRBD2 fits 8 bases in the junction. Sequencing input: T cells isolated from PBMCs. The bases are TGTGCCAGCAGCTTAAGCGGGGGTCCTTTCAATGAGCAGTTCTTC. Its translation is CASSLSGGPFNEQFF.